The clone carrying this TCR beta chain was counted between two and nine times. The sample originates from a study of T cell clonotyping in hematopoietic cell transplantation. Samples: about 28 days before transplant, then days 30, 100 and 180 after. TCRdb's copy holds only in-frame clones and misses some; the assay was immunoSEQ multiplex PCR. This sample yields about 1,200 clones, of which over 40% are seen a single time; roughly 26% belongs to the top ten. Germline V gene sequence: CDR1 LNHNV, CDR2 YYDKDF (reference sequence). V was clipped by 2 bases and J by 4 bases, with 21 bases between them. The CDR3 is made up of 17 amino acids.

The clonotype comes from a male patient in his fifties who had an allogeneic stem cell transplant from an unrelated donor, so T cells may come from the graft donor. Some clones in this sample may be carry-over from other donors' samples. V and J are TRBV15 and TRBJ2-7, with D perhaps matching TRBD1 (6 bases). The sequences come from PBMCs, collected 180 days after allogeneic stem cell transplant. The CDR3 DNA sequence: TGTGCCACCAGCAGAAACATCGGACAGAGTTACGATTACGAGCAGTACTTC. Its protein product is CATSRNIGQSYDYEQYF.